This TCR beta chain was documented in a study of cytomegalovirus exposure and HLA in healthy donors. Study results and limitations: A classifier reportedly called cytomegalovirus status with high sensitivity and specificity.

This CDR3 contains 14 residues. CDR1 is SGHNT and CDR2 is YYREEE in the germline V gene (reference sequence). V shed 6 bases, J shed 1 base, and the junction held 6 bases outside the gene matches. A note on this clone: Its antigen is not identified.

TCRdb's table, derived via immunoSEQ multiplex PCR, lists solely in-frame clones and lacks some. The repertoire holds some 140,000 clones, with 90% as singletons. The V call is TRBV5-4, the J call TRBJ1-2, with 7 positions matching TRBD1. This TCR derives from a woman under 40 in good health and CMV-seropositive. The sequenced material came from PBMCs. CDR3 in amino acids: CASTVQGINYGYTF. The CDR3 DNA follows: TGTGCCAGCACCGTACAGGGGATTAACTATGGCTACACCTTC.